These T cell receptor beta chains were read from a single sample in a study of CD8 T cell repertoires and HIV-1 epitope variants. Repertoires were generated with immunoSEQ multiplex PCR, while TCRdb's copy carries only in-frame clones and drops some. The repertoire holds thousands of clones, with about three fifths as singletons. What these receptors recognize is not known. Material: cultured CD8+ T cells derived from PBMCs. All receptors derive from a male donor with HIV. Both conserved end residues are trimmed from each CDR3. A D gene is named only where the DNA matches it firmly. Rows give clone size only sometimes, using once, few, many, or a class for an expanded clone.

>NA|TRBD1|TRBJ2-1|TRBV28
ASISRSETGTAYNEQF
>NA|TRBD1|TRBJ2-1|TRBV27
ASSLGQGAWDEQF
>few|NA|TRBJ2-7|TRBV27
ASSSGTLGYEQY
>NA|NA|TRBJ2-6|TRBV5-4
ASSFLGANVLT
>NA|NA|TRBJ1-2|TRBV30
AWSVLGIYGYT
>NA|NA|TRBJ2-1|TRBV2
ASNSIQGGGEQF
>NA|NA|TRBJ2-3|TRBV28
ASSLLGGMDTQY
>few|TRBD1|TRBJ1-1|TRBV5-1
ASSLIRQGGSTEAF
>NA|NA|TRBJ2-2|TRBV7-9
ASSLTDFNTGELF
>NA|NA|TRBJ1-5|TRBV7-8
ASSATGNQPQH
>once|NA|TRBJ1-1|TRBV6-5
ASSFQGEAF
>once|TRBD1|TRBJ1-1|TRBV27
ASSLGLWDRGRRGTEAF
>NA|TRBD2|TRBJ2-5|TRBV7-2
ASSYLPGGLAGSETQY
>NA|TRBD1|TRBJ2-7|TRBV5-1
ASSLGDSGYEQY
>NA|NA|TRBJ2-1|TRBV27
ASSFAGGTYNEQF
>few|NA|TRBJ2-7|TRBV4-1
ASSQDSSSPYEQY
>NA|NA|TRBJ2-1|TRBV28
ASSHLLGSNEQF
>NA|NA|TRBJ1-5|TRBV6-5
ASSYSLDGNQPQH
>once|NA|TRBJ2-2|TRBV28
ASSPPGGGSDTGELF
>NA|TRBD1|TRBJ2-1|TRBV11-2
ASSLGPGQGGFEQF
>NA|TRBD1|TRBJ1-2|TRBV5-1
ASSNQRTGGGYGYT
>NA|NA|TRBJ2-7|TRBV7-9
ASSLEGEKLSYEQY
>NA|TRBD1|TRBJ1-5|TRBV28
ASSPIQDRGDQPQH
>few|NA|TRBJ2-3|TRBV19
ASSTGPETDTQY
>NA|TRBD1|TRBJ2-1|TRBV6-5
ASSHPGQGPLEQF
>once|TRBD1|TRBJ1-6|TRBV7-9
ASSFGQGDNSPLH
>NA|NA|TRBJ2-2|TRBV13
ASSLGLLEATGELF
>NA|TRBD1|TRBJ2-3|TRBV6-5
ASKQLQGAGDTQY
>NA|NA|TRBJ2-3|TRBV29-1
SVEGLGNTQY
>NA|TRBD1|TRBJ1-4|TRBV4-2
ASSQMRQGRANEKLF
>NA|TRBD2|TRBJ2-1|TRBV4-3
ASSQDTSGRYNEQF
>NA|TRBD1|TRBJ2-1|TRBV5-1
ASSVTVGQGNKLGPHNEQF
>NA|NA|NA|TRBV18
ASSPQAESYEQY
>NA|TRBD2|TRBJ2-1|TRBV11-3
ASSLGLADNEQF
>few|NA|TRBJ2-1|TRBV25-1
ASSEYSGNEQF
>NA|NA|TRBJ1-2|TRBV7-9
ASSSDRTSRNYGYT
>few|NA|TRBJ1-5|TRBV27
ASSLSPTGPQPQH
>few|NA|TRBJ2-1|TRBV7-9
ASSPGSADEQF
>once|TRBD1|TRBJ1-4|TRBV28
ASSTDRDDHEKLF